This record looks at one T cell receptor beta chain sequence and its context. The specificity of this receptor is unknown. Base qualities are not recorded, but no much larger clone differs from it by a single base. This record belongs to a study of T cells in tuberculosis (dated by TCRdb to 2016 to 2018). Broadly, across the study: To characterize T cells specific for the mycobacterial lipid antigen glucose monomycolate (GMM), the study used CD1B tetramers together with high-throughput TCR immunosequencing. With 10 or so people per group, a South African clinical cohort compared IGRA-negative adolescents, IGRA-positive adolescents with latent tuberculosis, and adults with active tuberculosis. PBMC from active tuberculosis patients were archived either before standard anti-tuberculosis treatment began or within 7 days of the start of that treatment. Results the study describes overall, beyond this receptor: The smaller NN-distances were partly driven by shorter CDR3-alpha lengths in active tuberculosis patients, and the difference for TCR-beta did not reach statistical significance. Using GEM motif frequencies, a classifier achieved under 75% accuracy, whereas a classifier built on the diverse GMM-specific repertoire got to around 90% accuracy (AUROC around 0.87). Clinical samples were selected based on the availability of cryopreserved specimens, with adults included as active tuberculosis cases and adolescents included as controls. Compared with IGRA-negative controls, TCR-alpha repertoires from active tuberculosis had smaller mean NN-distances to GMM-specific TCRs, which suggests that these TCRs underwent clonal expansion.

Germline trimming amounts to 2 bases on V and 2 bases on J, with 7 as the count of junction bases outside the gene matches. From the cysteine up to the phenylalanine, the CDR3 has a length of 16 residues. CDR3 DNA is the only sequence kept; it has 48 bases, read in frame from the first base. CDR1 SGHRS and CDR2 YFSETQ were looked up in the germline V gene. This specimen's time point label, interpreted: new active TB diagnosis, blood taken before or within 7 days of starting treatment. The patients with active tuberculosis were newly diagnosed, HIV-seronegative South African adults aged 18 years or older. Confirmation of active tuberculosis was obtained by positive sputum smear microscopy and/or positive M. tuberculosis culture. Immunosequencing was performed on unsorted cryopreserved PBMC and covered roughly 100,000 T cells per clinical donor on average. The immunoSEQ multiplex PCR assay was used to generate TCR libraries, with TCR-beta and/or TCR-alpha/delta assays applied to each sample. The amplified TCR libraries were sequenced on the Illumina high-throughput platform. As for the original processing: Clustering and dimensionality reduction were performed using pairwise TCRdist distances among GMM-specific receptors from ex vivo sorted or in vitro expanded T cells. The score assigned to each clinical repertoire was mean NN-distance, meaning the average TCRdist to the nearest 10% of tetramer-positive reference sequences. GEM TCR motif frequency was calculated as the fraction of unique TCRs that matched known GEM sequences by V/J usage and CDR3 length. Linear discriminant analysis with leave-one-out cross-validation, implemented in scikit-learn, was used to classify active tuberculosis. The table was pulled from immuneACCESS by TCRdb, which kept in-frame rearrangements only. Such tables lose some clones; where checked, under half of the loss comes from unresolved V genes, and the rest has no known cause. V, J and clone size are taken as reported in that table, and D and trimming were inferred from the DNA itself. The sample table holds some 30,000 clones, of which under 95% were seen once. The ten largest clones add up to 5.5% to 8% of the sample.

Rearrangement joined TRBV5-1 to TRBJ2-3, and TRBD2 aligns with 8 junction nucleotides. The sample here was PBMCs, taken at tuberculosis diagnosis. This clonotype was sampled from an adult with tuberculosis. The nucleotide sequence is TGCGCCAGCAGCTTCGAAACTAGCGGATCCACAGATACGCAGTATTTT. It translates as CASSFETSGSTDTQYF.